Listed below are T cell receptor beta chains from one sample, sequenced in a study of T cell responses to AZD1222 COVID-19 vaccine. Assay: immunoSEQ multiplex PCR; the TCRdb copy retains only in-frame clones and omits some. The data hold more than 150,000 clones, with around nine tenths observed a single time. The source material was peripheral blood, sampled on day 0 of AZD1222 vaccination. All receptors derive from an adult in good health. The CDR3 runs from the conserved cysteine through the conserved F or W.

>TRBV28|TRBJ1-4
CASSSPGTAEKLFF
>TRBV6-2/TRBV6-3|TRBJ2-7
CASSYEGSYEQYF
>TRBV7-3|TRBJ1-2
CASSQYFAYGYTF
>TRBV4-1|TRBJ1-1
CASSRHGTQGKTEAFF
>TRBV11-2|TRBJ1-1
CASSSTGISEAFF
>TRBV28|TRBJ1-5
CASVDRDNNQPQHF
>TRBV25-1|TRBJ2-7
CASSLTGTSVKVYF
>TRBV7-2|TRBJ2-1
CASSLGSAGVYNEQFF
>TRBV27|TRBJ2-1
CASSSVGGPQFF
>TRBV6-5|TRBJ1-2
CASSYNPLGNYGYTF
>TRBV27|TRBJ1-5
CASSRQGRQPQHF
>TRBV11-2|TRBJ1-3
CASSLGRSGNTIYF
>TRBV19|TRBJ2-1
CASRFSAGVGQFF
>TRBV11-2|TRBJ2-7
CASSSSLATYEQYF
>TRBV4-3|TRBJ1-2
CASSQEDGAGYTF
>TRBV9|TRBJ2-3
CASSVDALTDTQYF
>TRBV7-3|TRBJ2-7
CASSPQPGPRYEQYF
>TRBV28|TRBJ2-2
CASSSQSPGELFF
>TRBV2|TRBJ2-2
CASSEAKGQATNTGELFF
>TRBV27|TRBJ1-2
CAAGDYRGRYTF
>TRBV29-1|TRBJ1-2
CSVEAAANYGYTF
>TRBV28|TRBJ1-1
CASSSMKRTGNTEAFF
>TRBV9|TRBJ2-1
CASSYGLAPKNEQFF
>TRBV28|TRBJ1-2
CASSLQDYGYTF
>TRBV7-2|TRBJ2-7
CASSFPGGAADNEQYF
>TRBV6-5|TRBJ1-3
CASSYSTGMGNTIYF
>TRBV5-8|TRBJ1-6
CASSPGRGQELPNSPLHF
>TRBV7-2|TRBJ2-2
CASSLWLGTGELFF
>TRBV27|TRBJ1-2
CASSFLGQEAYGYTF
>TRBV7-3|TRBJ2-3
CASSLRGATSTDTQYF
>TRBV24-1|TRBJ2-5
CATMGDKETQYF